The rows below give T cell receptor beta chains drawn from one sample of a study of shared clonotypes between healthy human individuals. TCRdb keeps only in-frame clones here, not all; method: immunoSEQ multiplex PCR. This table has 2 million or so clones, about 95% appearing once. The sample consisted of naive CD8+ T cells sorted from blood. Every receptor here comes from a man aged 18-30 years in good health. CDR3s include the opening cysteine and the closing phenylalanine or tryptophan. Each record gives: J gene, D gene, V gene, clone size, CDR3 protein, CDR3 DNA. A D gene is named only where the DNA matches it firmly. Not all rows give a size; the values are once, few, many and, for expanded clones, a class.

>TRBJ2-7|NA|TRBV7-8|NA
CASSLAREYEQYF
TGTGCCAGCAGCTTAGCGCGAGAATACGAGCAGTACTTC
>TRBJ2-1|NA|TRBV15|NA
CATSTESGQSSYNEQFF
TGTGCCACCAGCACCGAGAGTGGTCAGAGCTCCTACAATGAGCAGTTCTTC
>TRBJ2-5|NA|TRBV27|NA
CASTPVGSGETQYF
TGTGCCAGCACCCCGGTGGGGAGCGGTGAGACCCAGTACTTC
>TRBJ1-1|NA|TRBV6-1|NA
CASSDGHPNTEAFF
TGTGCCAGCAGTGACGGACACCCGAACACTGAAGCTTTCTTT
>TRBJ2-7|NA|TRBV11-2|NA
CASSSDERKPYEQYF
TGTGCCAGCAGCTCCGATGAGCGGAAACCCTACGAGCAGTACTTC
>TRBJ2-7|NA|TRBV15|NA
CATRQGDESAYEQYF
TGTGCCACCCGACAAGGGGATGAGTCGGCCTACGAGCAGTACTTC
>TRBJ1-2|TRBD1|TRBV7-9|NA
CASSFSGTGANYGYTF
TGTGCCAGCAGCTTCTCCGGGACAGGGGCTAACTATGGCTACACCTTC
>TRBJ1-1|TRBD1|TRBV30|NA
CAWTSPGTGWNTEAFF
TGTGCCTGGACCTCACCCGGGACAGGTTGGAACACTGAAGCTTTCTTT
>TRBJ2-2|TRBD1|TRBV6-1|NA
CASSEPLGTGAFNTGELFF
TGTGCCAGCAGTGAACCCCTCGGGACAGGGGCGTTTAACACCGGGGAGCTGTTTTTT
>TRBJ2-1|NA|TRBV10-2|once
CASSDWGGYNEQFF
TGCGCCAGCAGTGATTGGGGCGGGTACAATGAGCAGTTCTTC
>TRBJ1-2|NA|TRBV27|NA
CASSLSGEGFSAGYTF
TGTGCCAGCAGTTTATCCGGGGAAGGGTTTTCTGCTGGCTACACCTTC
>TRBJ2-2|NA|TRBV7-6|NA
CASSLGTGELFF
TGTGCCAGCAGCTTAGGAACCGGGGAGCTGTTTTTT
>TRBJ2-1|NA|TRBV6-6|NA
CASSLKGPSYNEQFF
TGTGCCAGCAGTCTCAAGGGGCCCTCCTACAATGAGCAGTTCTTC
>TRBJ2-7|NA|TRBV23-1|once
CASREGCSSYEQYF
TGCGCCAGCAGAGAAGGGTGTAGCTCCTACGAGCAGTACTTC
>TRBJ2-7|NA|TRBV5-4|NA
CASSLSGYEQYF
TGTGCCAGCAGCTTAAGTGGATACGAGCAGTACTTC
>TRBJ1-5|NA|TRBV27|NA
CASSSPIPRYNQPQHF
TGTGCCAGCAGTTCGCCAATCCCCAGGTACAATCAGCCCCAGCATTTT
>TRBJ2-2|TRBD2|TRBV13|NA
CASSPRTSGELFF
TGTGCCAGCAGCCCGCGGACTAGCGGGGAGCTGTTTTTT
>TRBJ2-7|NA|TRBV10-3|NA
CAIQENSWEQYF
TGTGCCATCCAGGAGAACTCCTGGGAGCAGTACTTC
>TRBJ2-3|TRBD1|TRBV7-9|NA
CASSFWTGGSTDTQYF
TGTGCCAGCAGCTTCTGGACAGGGGGTAGCACAGATACGCAGTATTTT
>TRBJ2-1|TRBD2|TRBV9|NA
CASSVDISPSGGNEQFF
TGTGCCAGCAGCGTAGACATAAGCCCCTCGGGGGGAAATGAGCAGTTCTTC
>TRBJ2-1|TRBD2|TRBV4-1|NA
CASSQTSGVYNEQFF
TGCGCCAGCAGCCAAACTAGCGGGGTCTACAATGAGCAGTTCTTC
>TRBJ2-2|TRBD1|TRBV7-9|NA
CASSLTGTGAGELFF
TGTGCCAGCAGCTTAACCGGGACAGGGGCCGGGGAGCTGTTTTTT
>TRBJ1-1|NA|TRBV11-2|NA
CASSSPYLRGMNTEAFF
TGTGCCAGCAGCTCCCCATACCTCCGGGGGATGAACACTGAAGCTTTCTTT
>TRBJ2-1|NA|TRBV5-4|NA
CASSLDREAHNEQFF
TGTGCCAGCAGCCTCGACAGGGAGGCCCACAATGAGCAGTTCTTC
>TRBJ1-2|TRBD1|TRBV7-9|NA
CASSLVLTGENGYTF
TGTGCCAGCAGCTTAGTCCTGACAGGGGAGAATGGCTACACCTTC
>TRBJ2-7|TRBD1|TRBV30|few
CAWSVGTGGVYEQYF
TGTGCCTGGAGTGTGGGGACAGGGGGCGTGTACGAGCAGTACTTC
>TRBJ2-3|TRBD1|TRBV19|once
CASSPGQGPDTQYF
TGTGCCAGTAGTCCCGGACAGGGTCCAGATACGCAGTATTTT
>TRBJ2-3|NA|TRBV13|NA
CASSSPEADTQYF
TGTGCCAGCAGCTCCCCCGAGGCAGATACGCAGTATTTT
>TRBJ2-6|NA|TRBV15|NA
CATSDRGGANVLTF
TGTGCCACCAGCGACCGAGGGGGGGCCAACGTCCTGACTTTC
>TRBJ2-7|TRBD1|TRBV5-1|once
CASSWDRVGYEQYF
TGCGCCAGCAGCTGGGACAGGGTAGGCTACGAGCAGTACTTC
>TRBJ2-5|NA|TRBV6-5|NA
CASSYSGGSQETQYF
TGTGCCAGCAGTTACTCCGGGGGTTCACAAGAGACCCAGTACTTC
>TRBJ1-2|NA|TRBV27|NA
CASSRGLGYYGYTF
TGTGCCAGCAGCCGCGGACTCGGCTACTATGGCTACACCTTC
>TRBJ2-2|NA|TRBV27|NA
CASSPGPTGELFF
TGTGCCAGCAGCCCAGGGCCTACCGGGGAGCTGTTTTTT
>TRBJ1-2|NA|TRBV4-1|once
CASSQEGGSGFANYGYTF
TGCGCCAGCAGCCAAGAAGGTGGTTCGGGGTTCGCTAACTATGGCTACACCTTC
>TRBJ2-7|NA|TRBV10-3|NA
CAISESIGSPYEQYF
TGTGCCATCAGTGAGTCGATCGGCAGTCCCTACGAGCAGTACTTC
>TRBJ2-7|TRBD1|TRBV28|few
CASSLRDSSYEQYF
TGTGCCAGCAGTCTCCGGGACAGCTCCTACGAGCAGTACTTC
>TRBJ1-5|NA|TRBV27|NA
CASRSLGGNQPQHF
TGTGCCAGCAGGTCCTTAGGCGGCAATCAGCCCCAGCATTTT
>TRBJ2-2|TRBD1|TRBV28|NA
CASSFPTGVAGELFF
TGTGCCAGCAGTTTCCCCACAGGGGTAGCCGGGGAGCTGTTTTTT
>TRBJ1-5|NA|TRBV19|few
CASSEGDSNQPQHF
TGTGCCAGTAGTGAGGGAGATAGCAATCAGCCCCAGCATTTT
>TRBJ2-1|TRBD1|TRBV5-1|NA
CASSRTGVNEQFF
TGCGCCAGCAGCCGGACAGGGGTCAATGAGCAGTTCTTC
>TRBJ2-1|TRBD1|TRBV19|NA
CASSGTGTGIPRVYNEQFF
TGTGCCAGTAGTGGAACCGGGACAGGTATCCCCAGGGTGTACAATGAGCAGTTCTTC
>TRBJ1-6|NA|TRBV28|NA
CASSEPHSPLHF
TGTGCCAGCTCCGAACCCCATTCACCCCTCCACTTT
>TRBJ2-1|NA|TRBV11-3|NA
CASSSSSNEQFF
TGTGCCAGCAGCTCCTCTAGCAATGAGCAGTTCTTC